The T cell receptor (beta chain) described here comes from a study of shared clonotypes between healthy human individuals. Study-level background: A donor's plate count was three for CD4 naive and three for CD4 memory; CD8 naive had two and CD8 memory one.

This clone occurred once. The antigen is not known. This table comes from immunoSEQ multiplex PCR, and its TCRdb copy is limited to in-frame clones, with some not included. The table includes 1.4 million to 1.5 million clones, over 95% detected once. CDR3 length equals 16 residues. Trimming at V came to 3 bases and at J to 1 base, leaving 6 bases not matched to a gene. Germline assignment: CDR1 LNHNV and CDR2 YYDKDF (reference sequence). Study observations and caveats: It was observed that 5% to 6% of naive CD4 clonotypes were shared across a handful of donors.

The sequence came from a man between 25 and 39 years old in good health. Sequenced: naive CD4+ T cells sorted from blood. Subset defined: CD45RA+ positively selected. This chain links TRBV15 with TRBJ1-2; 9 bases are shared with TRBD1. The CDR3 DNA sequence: TGTGCCACCAGCAGGGGGGGACAGGGCGGTAACTATGGCTACACCTTC. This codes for CATSRGGQGGNYGYTF.